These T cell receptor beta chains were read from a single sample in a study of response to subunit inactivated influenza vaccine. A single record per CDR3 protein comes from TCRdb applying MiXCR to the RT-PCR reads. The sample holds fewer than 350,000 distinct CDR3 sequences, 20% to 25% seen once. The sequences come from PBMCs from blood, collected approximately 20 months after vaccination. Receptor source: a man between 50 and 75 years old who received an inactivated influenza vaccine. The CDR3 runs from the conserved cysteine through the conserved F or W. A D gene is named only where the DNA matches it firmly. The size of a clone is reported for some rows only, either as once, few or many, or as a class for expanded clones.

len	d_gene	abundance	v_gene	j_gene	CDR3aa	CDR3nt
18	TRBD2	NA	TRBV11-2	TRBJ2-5	CASSHRPGLAGGSETQYF	TGTGCCAGCAGCCATCGACCAGGACTAGCGGGAGGGTCAGAGACCCAGTACTTC
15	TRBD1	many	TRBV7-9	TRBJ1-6	CASSTGTGQYSPLHF	TGTGCCAGCAGCACTGGGACAGGGCAGTATTCACCCCTCCACTTT
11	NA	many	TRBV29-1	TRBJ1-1	CSVAFDTEAFF	TGCAGCGTTGCATTTGACACTGAAGCTTTCTTT
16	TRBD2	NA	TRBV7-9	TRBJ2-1	CASSLDLAGPYNEQFF	TGTGCCAGCAGCTTAGACCTAGCGGGCCCCTACAATGAGCAGTTCTTC
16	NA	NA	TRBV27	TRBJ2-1	CASSLRLAADRNEQFF	TGTGCCAGCAGTCTACGGTTAGCGGCAGACAGGAATGAGCAGTTCTTC
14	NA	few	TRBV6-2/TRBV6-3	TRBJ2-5	CASSPDRLFPTQYF	TGTGCCAGCAGTCCTGACAGGTTATTTCCGACCCAGTACTTC
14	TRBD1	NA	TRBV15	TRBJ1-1	CATSKGQMNTEAFF	TGTGCCACCAGCAAGGGACAGATGAACACTGAAGCTTTCTTT
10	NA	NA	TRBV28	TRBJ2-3	CASQGDTQYF	TGTGCCAGTCAGGGAGATACGCAGTATTTT
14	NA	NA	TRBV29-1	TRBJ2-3	CSVEITRSTDTQYF	TGCAGCGTTGAAATTACGCGGTCCACAGATACGCAGTATTTT
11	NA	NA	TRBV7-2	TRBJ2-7	CASSNRQGLYF	TGTGCCAGCAGCAACCGACAGGGACTGTACTTC
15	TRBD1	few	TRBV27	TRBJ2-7	CASSLRTGLSYEQYF	TGTGCCAGCAGTTTGAGGACAGGGTTAAGCTACGAGCAGTACTTC
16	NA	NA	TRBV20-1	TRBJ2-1	CSAPTPIATLYNEQFF	TGCAGTGCTCCTACCCCCATAGCGACTCTTTACAATGAGCAGTTCTTC
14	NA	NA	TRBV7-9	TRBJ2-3	CASSPIRGTDTQYF	TGTGCCAGCAGCCCGATCCGGGGCACAGATACGCAGTATTTT
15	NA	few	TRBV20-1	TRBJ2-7	CSARGSTGNTYEQYF	TGCAGTGCTAGGGGTTCGACAGGTAATACCTACGAGCAGTACTTC
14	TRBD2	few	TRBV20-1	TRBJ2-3	CSASRGGHTDTQYF	TGCAGTGCTAGTCGGGGGGGCCACACAGATACGCAGTATTTT
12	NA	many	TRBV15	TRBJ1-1	CATSGATTEAFF	TGTGCCACCAGCGGAGCCACTACTGAAGCTTTCTTT
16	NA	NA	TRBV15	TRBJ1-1	CATSRDYWTENTEAFF	TGTGCCACCAGCAGAGATTATTGGACAGAGAACACTGAAGCTTTCTTT
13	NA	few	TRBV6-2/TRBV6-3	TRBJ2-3	CASSFSPGDTQYF	TGTGCCAGCAGTTTCTCCCCCGGAGATACGCAGTATTTT
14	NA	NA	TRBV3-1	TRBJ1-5	CASSRYRDDQPQHF	TGTGCCAGCAGCCGATACAGGGATGATCAGCCCCAGCATTTT
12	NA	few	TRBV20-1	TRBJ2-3	CSARRVADTQYF	TGCAGTGCTAGGAGGGTGGCAGATACGCAGTATTTT
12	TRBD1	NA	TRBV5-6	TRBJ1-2	CASATGSYGYTF	TGTGCCAGCGCGACAGGGTCCTATGGCTACACCTTC
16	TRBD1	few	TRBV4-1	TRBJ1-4	CASSPGTGLANEKLFF	TGCGCCAGCAGCCCCGGGACAGGGTTAGCTAATGAAAAACTGTTTTTT
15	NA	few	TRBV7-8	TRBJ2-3	CASSIRRAGGDTQYF	TGTGCCAGCAGCATACGGAGGGCCGGGGGAGATACGCAGTATTTT
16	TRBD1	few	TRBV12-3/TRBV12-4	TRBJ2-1	CASSRQGALRYNEQFF	TGTGCCAGCAGTAGACAGGGGGCACTGCGATACAATGAGCAGTTCTTC
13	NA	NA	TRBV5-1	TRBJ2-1	CASSLSGDNEQFF	TGCGCCAGCAGCTTATCAGGGGACAATGAGCAGTTCTTC
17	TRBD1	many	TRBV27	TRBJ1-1	CASSSIPPGQGNTEAFF	TGTGCCAGCAGTTCCATCCCTCCGGGACAGGGGAACACTGAAGCTTTCTTT
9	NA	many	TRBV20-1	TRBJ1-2	CSASYGYTF	TGCAGTGCTAGCTACGGCTACACCTTC
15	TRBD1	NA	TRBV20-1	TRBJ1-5	CSVGQGATGNQPQHF	TGCAGTGTGGGACAGGGGGCAACAGGCAATCAGCCCCAGCATTTT
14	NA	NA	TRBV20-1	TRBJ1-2	CSVGGTRGIYGYTF	TGCAGTGTGGGGGGGACGAGAGGAATCTATGGCTACACCTTC
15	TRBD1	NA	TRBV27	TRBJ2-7	CASRPGTANLYEQYF	TGTGCCAGCAGACCCGGGACAGCAAACCTCTACGAGCAGTACTTC
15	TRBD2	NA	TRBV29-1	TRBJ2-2	CSAVLSSGNTGELFF	TGCAGCGCCGTCTTGTCTAGCGGGAACACCGGGGAGCTGTTTTTT
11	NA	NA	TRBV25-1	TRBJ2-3	CASSWWGGQYF	TGTGCCAGCAGTTGGTGGGGGGGCCAGTATTTT
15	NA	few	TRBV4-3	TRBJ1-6	CASSQDDAGRSPLHF	TGCGCCAGCAGCCAAGATGACGCGGGGAGGTCACCCCTCCACTTT
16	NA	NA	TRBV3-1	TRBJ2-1	CASSQVEAGSNNEQFF	TGTGCCAGCAGCCAAGTTGAAGCGGGTTCAAACAATGAGCAGTTCTTC
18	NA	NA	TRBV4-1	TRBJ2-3	CASSQEGGLADSTDTQYF	TGCGCCAGCAGCCAAGAGGGGGGGCTAGCGGACAGCACAGATACGCAGTATTTT
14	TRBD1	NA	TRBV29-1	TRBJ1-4	CSVSGTGTNEKLFF	TGCAGCGTTTCCGGGACAGGGACTAATGAAAAACTGTTTTTT
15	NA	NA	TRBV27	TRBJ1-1	CASSLFGGWATEAFF	TGTGCCAGCAGTTTATTTGGTGGATGGGCCACTGAAGCTTTCTTT
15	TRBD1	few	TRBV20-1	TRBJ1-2	CSASLGTALSHGYTF	TGCAGTGCTAGTCTCGGGACAGCCCTATCCCATGGCTACACCTTC
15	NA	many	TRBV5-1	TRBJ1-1	CASSLAEGSNTEAFF	TGCGCCAGCAGCTTGGCCGAGGGTTCCAACACTGAAGCTTTCTTT
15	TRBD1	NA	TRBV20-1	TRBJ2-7	CSAGRPGQGSAEQYF	TGCAGTGCTGGACGACCGGGACAGGGTTCCGCCGAGCAGTACTTC
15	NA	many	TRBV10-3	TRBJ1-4	CAISESRGVGEKLFF	TGTGCCATCAGTGAGTCGCGGGGAGTCGGTGAAAAACTGTTTTTT
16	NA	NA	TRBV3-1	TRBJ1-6	CASSQSRNHRNSPLHF	TGTGCCAGCAGCCAATCCCGAAACCACAGGAATTCACCCCTCCACTTT
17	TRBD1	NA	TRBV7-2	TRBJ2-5	CASSLTGGAFAGETQYF	TGTGCCAGCAGCTTAACAGGGGGCGCTTTCGCCGGAGAGACCCAGTACTTC
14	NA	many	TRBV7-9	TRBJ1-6	CASSLWGYNSPLHF	TGTGCCAGCAGCTTATGGGGATATAATTCACCCCTCCACTTT
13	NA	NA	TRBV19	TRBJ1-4	CASKTALNEKLFF	TGTGCCAGTAAGACAGCCCTTAATGAAAAACTGTTTTTT
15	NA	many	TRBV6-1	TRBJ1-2	CASSEAEGLKYGYTF	TGTGCCAGCAGTGAAGCGGAGGGGTTAAAGTATGGCTACACCTTC
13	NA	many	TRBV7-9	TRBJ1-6	CASSLGYNSPLHF	TGTGCCAGCAGCTTAGGGTATAATTCACCCCTCCACTTT
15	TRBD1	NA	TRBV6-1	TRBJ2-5	CASSEQGGAEETQYF	TGTGCCAGCAGTGAGCAAGGGGGCGCTGAGGAGACCCAGTACTTC
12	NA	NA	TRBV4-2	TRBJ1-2	CASSQASYGYTF	TGTGCCAGCAGCCAAGCAAGTTATGGCTACACCTTC
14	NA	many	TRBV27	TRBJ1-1	CASSLTRRGTEAFF	TGTGCCAGCAGTTTAACTAGGCGGGGAACTGAAGCTTTCTTT
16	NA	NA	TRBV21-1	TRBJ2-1	CASSKVDRGKGDEQFF	TGTGCCAGCAGCAAAGTGGACAGGGGGAAGGGCGATGAGCAGTTCTTC
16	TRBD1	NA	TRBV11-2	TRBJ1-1	CASSFGGQGVGTEAFF	TGTGCCAGCAGCTTTGGGGGACAGGGGGTTGGGACTGAAGCTTTCTTT
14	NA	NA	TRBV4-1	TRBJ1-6	CASSQGRMNSPLHF	TGCGCCAGCAGCCAAGGTAGGATGAATTCACCCCTCCACTTT